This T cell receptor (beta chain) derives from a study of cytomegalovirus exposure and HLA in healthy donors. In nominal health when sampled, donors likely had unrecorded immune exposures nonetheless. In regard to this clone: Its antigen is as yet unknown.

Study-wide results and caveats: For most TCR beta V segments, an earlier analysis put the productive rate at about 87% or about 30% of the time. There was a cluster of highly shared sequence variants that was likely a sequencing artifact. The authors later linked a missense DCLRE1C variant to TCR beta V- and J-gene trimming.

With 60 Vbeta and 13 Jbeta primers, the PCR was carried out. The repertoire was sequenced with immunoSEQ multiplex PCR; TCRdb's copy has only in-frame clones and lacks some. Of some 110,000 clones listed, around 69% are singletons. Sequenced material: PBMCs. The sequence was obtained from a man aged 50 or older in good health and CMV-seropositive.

The CDR3 reads CASSLIGQGYEQYF. The CDR3 nucleotides read TGTGCCAGCAGCTTAATAGGGCAGGGCTACGAGCAGTACTTC. The rearrangement links TRBV11-2 to TRBJ2-7, with D possibly matching TRBD1 (5 bases). The V and J ends lost 2 bases and 3 bases respectively, with 11 bases between them. CDR3 length: 14 amino acids. The germline V gene encodes CDR1 SGHAT and CDR2 FQNNGV.